Listed here are 11 T cell receptor beta chains from one sample, sequenced in a study of blood T cell repertoires in COVID-19. Profiled with immunoSEQ multiplex PCR; TCRdb holds only in-frame clones, not every one. The table shows around 250,000 clones, with nearly 90% occurring only once. Sequences were obtained from peripheral blood. All receptors derive from a woman in her sixties or seventies with COVID-19, enrolled during active disease.

The chain's CDR3 is CASSLGLSGTGNTIYF. CDR3 DNA: TGTGCCAGCAGCTTAGGACTCTCGGGAACTGGAAACACCATATATTTT. The chain combines TRBV7-9 with TRBJ1-3; D is unresolved. The CDR3 runs to 16 residues. Germline V gene sequence: CDR1 SEHNR, CDR2 FQNEAQ (reference sequence). Trimming cost V 1 base and J 2 bases, with 12 bases left between them.

The rearrangement uses TRBV30 and TRBJ1-1; D gene uncertain. The V gene's germline CDR1 is GTSNPN and CDR2 SVGIG (reference sequence). The CDR3 sequence is 11 residues long. The V end lost 5 bases, the J end lost 5 bases, and 9 bases lay between the germline ends. As DNA, the CDR3 is TGTGCCTGGGCCGTCGGGACTGAAGCTTTCTTT. Its translation is CAWAVGTEAFF. Variable domain in full (rest from reference TRBV30 and TRBJ1-1): SQTIHQWPATLVQPVGSPLSLECTVEGTSNPNLYWYRQAAGRGLQLLFYSVGIGQISSEVPQNLSASRPQDRQFILSSKKLLLSDSGFYLCAWAVGTEAFFGQGTRLTVV.

V is TRBV10-3 and J is TRBJ2-1; 13 nucleotides align to TRBD2. Germline trimming cut 3 bases from V and 7 bases from J; bases unmatched to any gene: 6. This CDR3 region has 16 residues. Looked up from germline, CDR1 is ENHRY and CDR2 is SYGVKD. In DNA form, the CDR3 reads TGTGCCATCAGTGACTTACTAGCGGGGGGGCATAATGAGCAGTTCTTC. This codes for CAISDLLAGGHNEQFF.

The chain has TRBV10-3 and TRBJ1-2, with 7 bases identical to TRBD1. The CDR3 covers 15 residues. The trim removed 3 bases at V and 7 bases at J, leaving 11 bases unmatched. The germline V gene encodes CDR1 ENHRY and CDR2 SYGVKD. The DNA of the CDR3 is TGTGCCATCAGTGATCTCGGCGCAGGGGGATTTGGCTACACCTTC. This sequence encodes CAISDLGAGGFGYTF.

This clone was observed a handful of times. The rearrangement joins TRBV25-1 to TRBJ1-2; unclear D gene. Trimming stripped 6 bases from V and 1 base from J, with 12 bases between. CDR1 MGHDK and CDR2 SYGVNS come from the germline V gene. The CDR3 extends over 14 amino acids. The CDR3 DNA reads TGTGCCAGCAGCGAGGAGGGTTTTAACTATGGCTACACCTTC. It encodes CASSEEGFNYGYTF.

This clone was seen a single time. The rearrangement uses TRBV6-5 and TRBJ1-2; 9 nucleotides agree with TRBD1. V lost 6 bases to trimming and J lost 3 bases; unmatched junction nucleotides: 8. CDR3 length equals 15 residues. From germline, CDR1 is MNHEY and CDR2 SVGAGI. The CDR3: CASRPGQGQYYGYTF. The CDR3 bases are TGTGCCAGCAGACCCGGACAGGGGCAGTACTATGGCTACACCTTC.

The chain has TRBV7-2 and TRBJ1-4; TRBD1 aligns across 10 bases. Germline values: CDR1 SGHTA, CDR2 FQGNSA. V trimming: 5 bases; J trimming: 7 bases; junction bases outside the gene matches: 7. CDR3 length: 15 amino acids. In nucleotides, the CDR3 is TGTGCCAGCAGCACCCGACAGGGGGCAAGTGAAAAACTGTTTTTT. Its translation: CASSTRQGASEKLFF.

The chain combines TRBV7-2 with TRBJ1-5; D not resolved. Trimming took off 5 bases at V and 2 bases at J, with 10 bases between the two ends. The CDR3 runs to 14 residues. Germline loops: CDR1 SGHTA, CDR2 FQGNSA. The CDR3 bases are TGTGCCAGCAGCCCGATGAGCGGCAATCAGCCCCAGCATTTT. Its translation is CASSPMSGNQPQHF.

This clone was seen just once. V gene TRBV19 combines with J gene TRBJ2-1; 11 nucleotides align to TRBD2. Unmatched junction bases numbered 0, after V lost 1 base and J lost 4 bases. CDR3 size: 15 residues. CDR1 is LNHDA and CDR2 is SQIVND in the germline V gene (reference sequence). DNA for the CDR3: TGTGCCAGTAGTATAGGGACTAGCGGGTACAATGAGCAGTTCTTC. Translated: CASSIGTSGYNEQFF. Together with reference TRBV19 and TRBJ2-1, the CDR3 gives the full variable domain: DGGITQSPKYLFRKEGQNVTLSCEQNLNHDAMYWYRQDPGQGLRLIYYSQIVNDFQKGDIAEGYSVSREKKESFPLTVTSAQKNPTAFYLCASSIGTSGYNEQFFGPGTRLTVL.

The rearrangement uses TRBV6-1 and TRBJ1-2, with 10 bases lining up with TRBD1. This CDR3 has 15 residues. V lost 4 bases, J lost 3 bases, and 5 bases stayed unmatched. Per germline, CDR1 MNHNS and CDR2 SASEGT. CDR3 protein: CASSVATGGDYGYTF. The CDR3 DNA follows: TGTGCCAGCAGTGTAGCGACAGGGGGCGACTATGGCTACACCTTC.

This chain connects TRBV11-2 to TRBJ1-1; TRBD1 matches at 8 bases. The CDR3 has 16 amino acids. V trimming: 3 bases; J trimming: 4 bases; junction bases outside the gene matches: 10. Germline V gives CDR1 SGHAT, CDR2 FQNNGV. The CDR3 DNA sequence: TGTGCCAGCAGCTTTGCGACAGGGGTTGTCGGCACTGAAGCTTTCTTT. Translated, it gives CASSFATGVVGTEAFF. Combining the CDR3 with reference TRBV11-2 and TRBJ1-1 gives the whole variable domain EAGVAQSPRYKIIEKRQSVAFWCNPISGHATLYWYQQILGQGPKLLIQFQNNGVVDDSQLPKDRFSAERLKGVDSTLKIQPAKLEDSAVYLCASSFATGVVGTEAFFGQGTRLTVV.